The 32 T cell receptor beta chains reported below all come from one sample, sequenced in a study of blood T cells in healthy people across ages. PCR was performed a second time for about 6 to 12 cycles using a sample-barcoded 5' primer and a J-beta primer mix. TCRdb ran MiXCR on the 5' RACE reads and lists one entry per CDR3 protein. The table records hundreds of thousands of distinct CDR3 sequences, 25% to 35% of them present only once. The sequenced sample was blood. The receptors were gathered from an elderly woman in good health.

V usage is TRBV5-1 and J usage is TRBJ1-1; TRBD1 is a possible D gene (5 bases). This CDR3 region has 14 residues. Between the trimmed V and J ends, which lost 0 bases and 1 base, there was a span of 7 bases. CDR1 and CDR2 from the germline V gene are SGHRS and YFSETQ. This chain's CDR3 is CASSLVDRNTEAFF. The CDR3 nucleotides are TGCGCCAGCAGCTTGGTCGACAGGAACACTGAAGCTTTCTTT.

A few counts support this clonotype. This sequence may be a read error, since a much larger clone differs from it by one base. The chain joins TRBV7-9 to TRBJ2-3; TRBD1 aligns across 9 bases. Germline lookup yields CDR1 SEHNR and CDR2 FQNEAQ (reference sequence). The length of the CDR3 is 15 residues. As DNA, the CDR3 is TGTGCCAGCAACTTAGCACGACAGGGGGCAGATACGCAGTATTTT. This codes for CASNLARQGADTQYF.

This clonotype showed up many times. The chain joins TRBV7-9 to TRBJ1-1; D possibly corresponds to TRBD1 (5 bases). This CDR3 has 13 residues. V shed 5 bases and J shed 1 base, with 8 bases lying between them. Germline lookup yields CDR1 SEHNR and CDR2 FQNEAQ (reference sequence). The CDR3 DNA reads TGTGCCAGCAGCAAGACAGCGAACACTGAAGCTTTCTTT. Translated, it gives CASSKTANTEAFF.

This chain links TRBV7-2 with TRBJ2-3; 8 bases fit TRBD2. V shed 2 bases, J shed 1 base, and the junction held 2 bases outside the gene matches. The germline V gene encodes CDR1 SGHTA and CDR2 FQGNSA. The CDR3 has 15 amino acids. CDR3 sequence (DNA): TGTGCCAGCAGCTTAAGCGGGGGACGCACAGATACGCAGTATTTT. It encodes CASSLSGGRTDTQYF.

J is TRBJ2-7 and V is TRBV20-1; 7 bases map to TRBD1. The CDR3 consists of 15 residues. CDR1 is DFQATT, CDR2 SNEGSKA, per germline (reference sequence). Trimming at V came to 3 bases and at J to 3 bases, leaving 11 bases not matched to a gene. The CDR3 DNA follows: TGCAGTGCTAGGGGCAGGGGGAATTTTAGCTACGAGCAGTACTTC. Protein: CSARGRGNFSYEQYF.

This clonotype showed up many times. The chain has TRBV20-1 and TRBJ1-2; D may be TRBD1 (5 bases). The CDR3 runs 15 residues. Germline loops: CDR1 DFQATT, CDR2 SNEGSKA (reference sequence). With 6 bases removed from V and 6 bases from J, the gap between germline ends came to 23 bases. Here the CDR3 DNA reads TGCAGTGCCCGAGAATCGGGGCAGACTAGGGATGGCTACACCTTC. Translating it yields CSARESGQTRDGYTF.

The chain carries TRBV5-1 and TRBJ1-1, with 9 positions matching TRBD1. Germline CDR1 is SGHRS and CDR2 is YFSETQ. This CDR3 spans 14 amino acids. Trimming cost V 2 bases and J 5 bases; bases outside gene matches: 4. The CDR3 DNA reads TGCGCCAGCAGCTTCAGGACAGGGGATACTGAAGCTTTCTTT. It specifies CASSFRTGDTEAFF.

This clonotype occurred many times. J is TRBJ2-1 and V is TRBV20-1, with TRBD2 identical over 7 bases. The CDR3 length is 14 residues. Trimming at V came to 2 bases and at J to 4 bases, leaving 5 bases not matched to a gene. Germline lookup yields CDR1 DFQATT and CDR2 SNEGSKA (reference sequence). CDR3 region: CSARFQRGYNEQFF. The CDR3 DNA sequence: TGCAGTGCTAGATTCCAGCGGGGTTACAATGAGCAGTTCTTC.

This clonotype was detected a few times. Given a much more abundant clone one base away, this may be a read error. CDR3 nucleotide sequence: TGCGCCAGCAGCCGACTAGCGGGGGGACTCAATGAGCAGTACTTC. This translates into CASSRLAGGLNEQYF. This sequence joins TRBV10-1 and TRBJ2-5, with 13 bases aligning to TRBD2. CDR1 and CDR2 from the germline V gene are WNHNN and SYGVQD (reference sequence). The length of the CDR3 is 15 residues. V dropped 6 bases and J dropped 11; count of bases not matched to a gene: 12.

This clonotype has more than one count but fewer than ten. CDR3 DNA: TGTGCCAGCAGCCCGCGTTCGGGGTCGGTAACTGAAGCTTTCTTT. This gives the protein CASSPRSGSVTEAFF. The chain links TRBV7-2 to TRBJ1-1, with no clear D. Germline V gene lookup returns CDR1 SGHTA and CDR2 FQGNSA. This CDR3 comprises 15 residues. With 5 bases removed from V and 5 bases from J, the gap between germline ends came to 18 bases.

The gene calls are TRBV7-3 and TRBJ2-1; maybe TRBD2 (5 bases). The ends were cut back, 5 bases at V and 7 bases at J, with 12 bases in the middle. The CDR3 sequence is 13 residues long. Germline CDR1 SGHTA, CDR2 FQGTGA. CDR3 residues: CASSPTDSNEQFF. The CDR3 DNA follows: TGTGCCAGCAGCCCCACGGACTCGAATGAGCAGTTCTTC.

In this sample, this clonotype turned up many times. The J gene is TRBJ2-5, the V gene TRBV10-2; D unclear. CDR1 is WSHSY, CDR2 SAAADI, per germline. Trimming left V 6 bases short and J 7 bases short, with 18 bases between. The CDR3 totals 14 residues. The CDR3 nucleotides read TGCGCCAGCAGAGCCCTAGGGAAGGATGGGACCCAGTACTTC. Translation: CASRALGKDGTQYF.

This clonotype was seen more than once but under ten times. The chain has TRBV4-1 and TRBJ2-3, with TRBD2 matching 15 bases. With 3 bases clipped from V and 3 bases from J, the junction kept 4 bases outside the gene matches. CDR3 length equals 17 residues. Germline V gene sequence: CDR1 MGHRA, CDR2 YSYEKL. This chain's CDR3 is CASSQGLAGGRTDTQYF. The CDR3 nucleotides are TGCGCCAGCAGCCAGGGACTAGCGGGGGGTAGGACAGATACGCAGTATTTT.

The rearrangement links TRBV11-1 to TRBJ2-1, with 8 positions matching TRBD2. CDR1 SGHAT and CDR2 FQDESV come from the germline V gene (reference sequence). CDR3 length: 16 residues. V shed 5 bases and J 5 bases; nucleotides not matched to a gene: 11. CDR3 loop: CASSAPRAGGDNEQFF. CDR3 coding DNA: TGTGCCAGCAGCGCCCCCAGGGCGGGGGGCGACAATGAGCAGTTCTTC.

This clonotype was detected ten times or more. The chain employs TRBV12-3 or TRBV12-4 and TRBJ2-3; 10 nucleotides agree with TRBD2. CDR3 length equals 13 residues. V was pared by 3 bases and J by 7 bases, with 1 base of the junction left unmatched. The CDR3 bases are TGTGCCAGCAGTTTTAGCGGGGGGAATACGCAGTATTTT. Translation: CASSFSGGNTQYF.

The chain uses TRBV20-1 and TRBJ1-1, with D maybe TRBD1 (5 bases). The CDR3 spans 13 residues. Germline V gene data show CDR1 as DFQATT and CDR2 as SNEGSKA (reference sequence). V lost 5 bases and J 4 bases, leaving 14 bases between the germline ends. The CDR3 region has the DNA TGCAGTGCTCGCAGGGAAATGGGCACTGAAGCTTTCTTT. This gives the protein CSARREMGTEAFF.

This clonotype was recorded at least ten times. The chain links TRBV21-1 to TRBJ2-1. TRBV21-1 is a recognized pseudogene. The CDR3 is 13 amino acids. The CDR3 bases are TGTGCCAGCAGCATCGGTAGGAACAATGAGCAGTTCTTC. This encodes CASSIGRNNEQFF.

The chain recombines TRBV12-3 or TRBV12-4 with TRBJ1-3; 8 bases match TRBD1. CDR3 length: 15 residues. V gave up 6 bases and J gave up 0 bases; unmatched junction bases: 4. The CDR3 sequence is CASRPTGGSGNTIYF. The CDR3 coding sequence is TGTGCCAGCAGGCCTACAGGGGGCTCTGGAAACACCATATATTTT.

For this clonotype: Relative to the germline gene, one junction end is altered; a read error may explain this. The rearrangement uses TRBV2 and TRBJ2-5; D is perhaps TRBD2 (6 bases). This CDR3 comprises 13 residues. From germline, CDR1 is SNHLY and CDR2 FYNNEI. CDR3 in amino acids: CTSSEGGVNEQYF. The DNA of the CDR3 is TGTACCAGCAGTGAAGGAGGGGTAAATGAGCAGTACTTC.

This clonotype was recorded at least ten times. The chain links TRBV29-1 to TRBJ1-2; 8 bases are a match to TRBD1. Trimming took 2 bases from V and 8 from J; bases not matched to a gene: 4. The CDR3 extends over 12 amino acids. Germline V gene lookup returns CDR1 SQVTM and CDR2 ANQGSEA. CDR3 DNA sequence: TGCAGCGTTGAACAGGGGGCCGCGGGCTACACCTTC. Its protein product is CSVEQGAAGYTF.

This clonotype was counted ten times or more. This chain connects TRBV11-1 to TRBJ1-5; D is unresolved. V was clipped by 5 bases and J by 4 bases, with 12 bases between them. CDR1 and CDR2 from the germline V gene are SGHAT and FQDESV (reference sequence). This CDR3 spans 14 amino acids. Here the CDR3 DNA reads TGTGCCAGCAGCAAAGAGGACGGTAATCAGCCCCAGCATTTT. Residues: CASSKEDGNQPQHF.

This clonotype was seen ten or more times. The chain uses TRBV5-1 and TRBJ2-3, with D unresolved. This CDR3 is 15 amino acids long. Deletions cut 2 bases from V and 6 bases from J, with 16 bases between. The germline V gene has CDR1 SGHRS and CDR2 YFSETQ. Here the CDR3 reads CASSLGPMSEDTQYF. The CDR3 DNA is TGCGCCAGCAGCTTAGGGCCGATGAGTGAGGATACGCAGTATTTT.

This clonotype showed up just a few times. The rearrangement joins TRBV11-2 to TRBJ1-6; the match to TRBD1 covers 9 bases. The CDR3 totals 14 residues. Germline trimming cut 7 bases from V and 7 bases from J; bases unmatched to any gene: 5. Germline V lookup: CDR1 SGHAT, CDR2 FQNNGV. The CDR3 DNA sequence: TGTGCCAGCAATTACAGGGGGCCGAATTCACCCCTCCACTTT. Protein: CASNYRGPNSPLHF.

This chain connects TRBV20-1 to TRBJ1-2; D is uncertain. Germline V gene data show CDR1 as DFQATT and CDR2 as SNEGSKA (reference sequence). The length of the CDR3 is 14 residues. The V end was cut by 0 bases, the J end by 0 bases, with 8 bases between. The CDR3 loop reads CSARDLGTNYGYTF. CDR3 DNA: TGCAGTGCTAGAGATCTTGGCACTAACTATGGCTACACCTTC.

This chain connects TRBV25-1 to TRBJ2-5, with a tentative D call TRBD1 (6 bases). The V and J ends lost 7 bases and 5 bases respectively, with 14 bases between them. CDR1 and CDR2 (germline): MGHDK, SYGVNS. This CDR3 is 13 amino acids long. The CDR3 region is CASNRDLGETQYF. CDR3 DNA: TGTGCCAGCAACAGGGATCTAGGCGAGACCCAGTACTTC.

This clonotype was counted at least ten times. This chain uses TRBV12-3 or TRBV12-4 with TRBJ1-1; D may be TRBD1 (5 bases). There are 14 residues in the CDR3. V lost 6 bases and J 1 base, leaving 12 bases between the germline ends. The CDR3 sequence: CASSRDLQNTEAFF. Here the CDR3 DNA reads TGTGCCAGCAGCCGGGACCTCCAGAACACTGAAGCTTTCTTT.

This clonotype was detected many times. The chain recombines TRBV6-1 with TRBJ2-1, with TRBD2 identical over 8 bases. Germline values: CDR1 MNHNS, CDR2 SASEGT. This CDR3 spans 15 amino acids. J lost 3 bases, V lost 5 bases, and 6 bases had no gene match. The CDR3 is CASSSIAGRYNEQFF. Here the CDR3 DNA reads TGTGCCAGCAGTTCTATAGCGGGGCGCTACAATGAGCAGTTCTTC.

This clonotype has a count of ten or more. The V call is TRBV7-2, the J call TRBJ2-5; TRBD1 is a possible D gene (5 bases). The CDR3 is 14 amino acids. The germline V gene encodes CDR1 SGHTA and CDR2 FQGNSA. Trimming cost V 5 bases and J 3 bases, with 13 bases left between them. CDR3 sequence: CASSTGWKKETQYF. The CDR3, as DNA: TGTGCCAGCAGCACAGGCTGGAAGAAAGAGACCCAGTACTTC. Full variable domain (rest looked up from reference TRBV7-2 and TRBJ2-5): GAGVSQSPSNKVTEKGKDVELRCDPISGHTALYWYRQSLGQGLEFLIYFQGNSAPDKSGLPSDRFSAERTGGSVSTLTIQRTQQEDSAVYLCASSTGWKKETQYFGPGTRLLVL.

The chain combines TRBV28 with TRBJ1-2, with D possibly TRBD1 on 5 matching bases. Trimming took 6 bases from V and 8 from J, leaving 19 bases between them. The CDR3 covers 14 residues. Germline CDR1 MDHEN, CDR2 SYDVKM. This CDR3 reads CASRGGAAVWGYTF. The CDR3 DNA reads TGTGCCAGCAGGGGCGGGGCAGCGGTGTGGGGCTACACCTTC.

To note about this clonotype: At one end, the junction sequence differs from germline, possibly due to a read error. This rearrangement joins TRBV5-5 to TRBJ2-3; a possible D gene is TRBD1 (6 bases). The germline V gene has CDR1 SGHKS and CDR2 YYEKEE (reference sequence). The CDR3 loop spans 14 amino acids. CDR3 coding DNA: TGTGCCAGCAGCTTGGACAGGGACACAGGTACGCAGTATTTT. Amino acid sequence: CASSLDRDTGTQYF. The whole variable domain, filled in from reference TRBV5-5 and TRBJ2-3, reads DAGVTQSPTHLIKTRGQQVTLRCSPISGHKSVSWYQQVLGQGPQFIFQYYEKEERGRGNFPDRFSARQFPNYSSELNVNALLLGDSALYLCASSLDRDTGTQYFGPGTRLTVL.

This clonotype has ten or more counts. The chain combines TRBV27 with TRBJ2-7; D tentatively fits TRBD1 or TRBD2 (5 bases each). This CDR3 is 15 amino acids long. From germline, CDR1 is MNHEY and CDR2 SMNVEV (reference sequence). V lost 2 bases, J lost 4 bases, and 15 bases lay in between. This chain's CDR3 is CASSLTRGSRYEQYF. CDR3 nucleotide sequence: TGTGCCAGCAGTTTAACGAGGGGTTCCCGGTACGAGCAGTACTTC.

This clonotype was recorded many times. The chain combines TRBV6-6 with TRBJ2-7; 8 nucleotides agree with TRBD1. V trimming: 6 bases; J trimming: 2 bases; junction bases outside the gene matches: 3. This CDR3 contains 13 residues. Germline-derived CDR1 and CDR2 are MNHNY and SVGAGI (reference sequence). The CDR3 loop reads CASRPGQAYEQYF. CDR3 sequence (DNA): TGTGCCAGCAGACCGGGACAGGCCTACGAGCAGTACTTC.